Listed here are 14 T cell receptor beta chains from one sample, sequenced in a study of T cells in Graves' hyperthyroidism and ophthalmopathy. TCR beta CDR3 sequences were amplified from RNA transcripts. Initially, a first-round RT-PCR of the TCR CDR3 employed the HTBI primer set. One entry per CDR3 protein, called by TCRdb with MiXCR from the multiplex PCR reads. The table records some 740,000 distinct CDR3 sequences, about 14% of them present only once. Sample: blood. The receptor source for this set is a woman in her late teens or twenties with Graves' hyperthyroidism.

This clonotype was observed many times. V usage is TRBV4-1 and J usage is TRBJ2-7, with 7 positions matching TRBD2. The CDR3 is 15 amino acids. Germline V gene sequence: CDR1 MGHRA, CDR2 YSYEKL. After removal of 0 bases from V and 2 bases from J, the junction contained 4 bases not matched to a gene. In DNA form, the CDR3 reads TGCGCCAGCAGCCAAGAGACGGGAGGCCCCTACGAGCAGTACTTC. It codes for CASSQETGGPYEQYF.

This clonotype was detected many times. The CDR3 region has the DNA TGCAGTGCTAGACCGGGTCAGGGCTCTTTGTATAGCAATCAGCCCCAGCATTTT. Its protein is CSARPGQGSLYSNQPQHF. The rearrangement uses TRBV20-1 and TRBJ1-5; perhaps TRBD1 as D (5 bases). Trimming removed 2 bases at V and 0 bases at J, with 20 bases between. The germline gives CDR1 DFQATT, CDR2 SNEGSKA (reference sequence). This CDR3 contains 18 residues.

This clonotype has at least ten counts. The chain combines TRBV7-2 with TRBJ2-5; tentatively, D is TRBD1 (5 bases). Trimming cost V 6 bases and J 3 bases, with 8 bases left between them. The CDR3 consists of 12 residues. The germline gives CDR1 SGHTA, CDR2 FQGNSA. The CDR3 DNA follows: TGTGCCAGCAGACAAGGGGAAGAGACCCAGTACTTC. Protein sequence: CASRQGEETQYF.

This sequence joins TRBV27 and TRBJ2-3; tentatively, D is TRBD1 or TRBD2 (5 bases each). Germline V gives CDR1 MNHEY, CDR2 SMNVEV (reference sequence). CDR3 length equals 13 residues. With 2 bases removed from V and 5 bases from J, the gap between germline ends came to 8 bases. Here the CDR3 DNA reads TGTGCCAGCAGTTTACGGGACCGAGATACGCAGTATTTT. Translating it yields CASSLRDRDTQYF.

This clonotype was observed a few times. The gene calls are TRBV4-1 and TRBJ1-5; D unresolved. CDR3 length: 16 residues. V lost 3 bases and J 5 bases, leaving 17 bases between the germline ends. CDR1 and CDR2 from the germline V gene are MGHRA and YSYEKL. CDR3 loop: CASSHFITASHQPQHF. The DNA for the CDR3 is TGCGCCAGCAGCCACTTCATTACGGCCTCCCATCAGCCCCAGCATTTT.

The chain carries TRBV25-1 and TRBJ2-1; 8 positions agree with TRBD2. The length of the CDR3 is 16 residues. In germline, CDR1 is MGHDK, CDR2 SYGVNS. Trimming took 3 bases from V and 7 from J; bases not matched to a gene: 11. The CDR3 DNA reads TGTGCCAGCAGTGAGTCAGGGACTAGTTCCTGGAATGAGCAGTTCTTC. Its translation: CASSESGTSSWNEQFF.

The chain carries TRBV6-2 or TRBV6-3 and TRBJ1-5; 10 bases line up with TRBD1. Germline-derived CDR1 and CDR2 are MNHEY and SVGEGT. The CDR3 totals 17 residues. V lost 4 bases and J lost 4; bases outside the gene matches: 10. The CDR3: CASSSPGQGILNQPQHF. The CDR3 DNA sequence: TGTGCCAGCAGTTCCCCGGGACAGGGGATTTTGAATCAGCCCCAGCATTTT.

This clonotype occurred a few times. CDR3 sequence: CASSYSKSAGLTDTQYF. CDR3 in DNA: TGTGCCAGCAGTTACTCAAAGTCAGCGGGACTCACAGATACGCAGTATTTT. The chain has TRBV6-2 or TRBV6-3 and TRBJ2-3, with 7 bases lining up with TRBD2. This CDR3 comprises 17 residues. Germline V CDR1 and CDR2: MNHEY, SVGEGT. Unmatched junction bases numbered 8, after V lost 0 bases and J lost 2 bases.

The chain employs TRBV7-9 and TRBJ2-2; 7 bases fit TRBD2. The CDR3 is 16 amino acids. CDR1 and CDR2 (germline): SEHNR, FQNEAQ (reference sequence). V was clipped by 1 base and J by 5 bases; unmatched bases: 7. CDR3 amino acids: CASSLVGGSLTGELFF. In nucleotides, the CDR3 is TGTGCCAGCAGCTTAGTAGGCGGGAGCTTGACCGGGGAGCTGTTTTTT.

This clonotype has at least ten counts. V usage is TRBV3-1 and J usage is TRBJ2-1; TRBD2 aligns across 12 bases. The V and J ends lost 4 bases and 3 bases, in that order; junction bases with no gene match: 1. This CDR3 contains 15 residues. CDR1 LGHDT and CDR2 YNNKEL come from the germline V gene (reference sequence). The CDR3 DNA follows: TGTGCCAGCAGCCCGGGACTAGCGGGCTACAATGAGCAGTTCTTC. Encoded protein: CASSPGLAGYNEQFF.

This clonotype was picked up many times. The chain couples TRBV7-3 to TRBJ2-7; 8 bases match TRBD2. V shed 6 bases and J 2 bases; nucleotides not matched to a gene: 6. The V gene's germline CDR1 is SGHTA and CDR2 FQGTGA. This CDR3 is built from 14 residues. The CDR3 DNA follows: TGTGCCAGCAGGCGGATAGCGGGGCCCTACGAGCAGTACTTC. This encodes CASRRIAGPYEQYF.

The sample holds a few counts of this clonotype. The rearrangement uses TRBV2 and TRBJ1-1; D perhaps matches TRBD1 (5 bases). The CDR3 consists of 16 residues. Deletions cut 2 bases from V and 5 bases from J, with 18 bases between. From germline, CDR1 is SNHLY and CDR2 FYNNEI. This chain's CDR3 is CASSELIGAPETEAFF. CDR3 sequence (DNA): TGTGCCAGCAGTGAATTGATAGGGGCCCCCGAAACTGAAGCTTTCTTT.

This clonotype occurred many times. This chain links TRBV6-1 with TRBJ2-1; D is uncertain. Germline-derived CDR1 and CDR2 are MNHNS and SASEGT. This CDR3 is built from 12 residues. V was clipped by 5 bases and J by 9 bases, with 11 bases between them. The CDR3 sequence is CASSPTTAEQFF. CDR3 in DNA: TGTGCCAGCAGTCCCACAACGGCTGAGCAGTTCTTC.

This clonotype was observed a handful of times. This chain links TRBV28 with TRBJ2-5; 11 positions match TRBD1. Trimming removed 5 bases from V and 4 bases from J; junction bases left unmatched: 12. Germline V gene data show CDR1 as MDHEN and CDR2 as SYDVKM. The CDR3 length is 17 residues. Here the CDR3 DNA reads TGTGCCAGCAGTCTCGGGACAGGGGGAACAGGGAGAGAGACCCAGTACTTC. Protein product: CASSLGTGGTGRETQYF.